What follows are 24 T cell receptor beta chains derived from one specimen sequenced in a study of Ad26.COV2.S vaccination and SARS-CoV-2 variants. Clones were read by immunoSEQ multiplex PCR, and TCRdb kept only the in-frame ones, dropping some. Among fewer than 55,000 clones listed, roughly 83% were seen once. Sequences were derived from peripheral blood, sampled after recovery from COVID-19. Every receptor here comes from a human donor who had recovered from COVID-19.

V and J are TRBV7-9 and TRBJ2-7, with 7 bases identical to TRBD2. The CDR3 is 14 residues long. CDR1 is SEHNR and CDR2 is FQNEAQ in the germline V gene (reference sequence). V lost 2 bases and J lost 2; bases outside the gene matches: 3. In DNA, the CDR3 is TGTGCCAGCAGCTTATTGGGAGGGCCCTACGAGCAGTACTTC. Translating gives CASSLLGGPYEQYF.

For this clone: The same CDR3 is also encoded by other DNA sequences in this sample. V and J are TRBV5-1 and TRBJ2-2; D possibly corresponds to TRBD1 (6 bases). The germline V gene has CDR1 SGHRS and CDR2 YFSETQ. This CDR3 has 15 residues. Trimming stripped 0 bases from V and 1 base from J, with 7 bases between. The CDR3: CASSLEQGNTGELFF. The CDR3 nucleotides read TGCGCCAGCAGCTTGGAACAGGGGAACACCGGGGAGCTGTTTTTT.

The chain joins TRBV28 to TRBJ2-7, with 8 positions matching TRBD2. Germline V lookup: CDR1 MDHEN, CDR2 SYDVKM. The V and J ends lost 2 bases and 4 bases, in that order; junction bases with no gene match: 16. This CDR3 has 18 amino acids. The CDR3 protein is CASSLSSGLGTLEYEQYV. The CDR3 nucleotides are TGTGCCAGCAGTTTAAGCTCGGGACTAGGGACACTCGAATACGAGCAGTACGTC.

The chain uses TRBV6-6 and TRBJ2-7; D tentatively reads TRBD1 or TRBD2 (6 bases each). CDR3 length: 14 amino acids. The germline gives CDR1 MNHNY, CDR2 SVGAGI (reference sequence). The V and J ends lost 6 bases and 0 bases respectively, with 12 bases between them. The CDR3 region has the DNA TGTGCCAGCAGGGCCGGGGGCTTCTCCTACGAGCAGTACGTC. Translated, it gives CASRAGGFSYEQYV.

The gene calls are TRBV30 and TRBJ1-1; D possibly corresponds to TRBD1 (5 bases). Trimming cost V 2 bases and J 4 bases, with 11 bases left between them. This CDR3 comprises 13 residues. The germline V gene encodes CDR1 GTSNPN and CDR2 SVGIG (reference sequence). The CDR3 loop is CAWSQAGSTEAFF. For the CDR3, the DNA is TGTGCCTGGAGTCAGGCAGGGAGCACTGAAGCTTTCTTT.

The CDR3 protein is CASSLGQGETQYF. CDR3 DNA sequence: TGTGCCAGCAGCTTGGGACAGGGAGAGACCCAGTACTTC. The V gene is TRBV5-4, the J gene TRBJ2-5; TRBD1 aligns across 7 bases. The CDR3 spans 13 residues. J gave up 4 bases and V 0 bases, and 0 bases lay outside the gene matches. Germline V CDR1 and CDR2: SGHNT, YYREEE (reference sequence).

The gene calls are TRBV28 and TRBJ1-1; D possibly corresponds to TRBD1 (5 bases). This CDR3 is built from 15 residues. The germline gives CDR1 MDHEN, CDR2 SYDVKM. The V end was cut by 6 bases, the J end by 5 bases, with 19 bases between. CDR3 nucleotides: TGTGCCAGCAGCCTTCGGGGGGGGTTTCGGACTGAAGCTTTCTTT. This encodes CASSLRGGFRTEAFF.

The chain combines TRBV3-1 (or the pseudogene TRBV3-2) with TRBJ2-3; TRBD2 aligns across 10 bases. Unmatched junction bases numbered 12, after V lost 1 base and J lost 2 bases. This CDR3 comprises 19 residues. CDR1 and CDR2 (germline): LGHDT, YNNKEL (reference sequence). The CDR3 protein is CASSQGSGGPLYDTDTQYF. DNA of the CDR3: TGTGCCAGCAGCCAAGGTAGCGGGGGGCCCCTTTACGACACAGATACGCAGTATTTT.

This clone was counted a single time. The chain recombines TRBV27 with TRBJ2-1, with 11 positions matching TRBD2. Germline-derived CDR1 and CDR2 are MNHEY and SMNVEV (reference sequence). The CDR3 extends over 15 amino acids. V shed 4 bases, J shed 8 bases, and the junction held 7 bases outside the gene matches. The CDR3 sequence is CASSSGTSGGDEQFF. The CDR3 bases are TGTGCCAGCAGTTCAGGGACTAGCGGAGGGGATGAGCAGTTCTTC.

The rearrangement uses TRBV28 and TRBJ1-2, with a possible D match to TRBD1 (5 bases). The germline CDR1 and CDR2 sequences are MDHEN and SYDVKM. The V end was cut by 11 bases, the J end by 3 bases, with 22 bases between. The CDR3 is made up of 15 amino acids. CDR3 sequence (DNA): TGTGCCGCCCTCCTATCCCGGGAGGGGCACTATGGCTACACCTTC. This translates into CAALLSREGHYGYTF.

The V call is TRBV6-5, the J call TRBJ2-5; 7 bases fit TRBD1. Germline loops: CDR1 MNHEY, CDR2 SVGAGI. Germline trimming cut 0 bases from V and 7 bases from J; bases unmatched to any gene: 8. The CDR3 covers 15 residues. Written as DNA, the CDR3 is TGTGCCAGCAGTTACTCGTGGGCCTCAGGGGGGACCCAGTACTTC. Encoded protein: CASSYSWASGGTQYF.

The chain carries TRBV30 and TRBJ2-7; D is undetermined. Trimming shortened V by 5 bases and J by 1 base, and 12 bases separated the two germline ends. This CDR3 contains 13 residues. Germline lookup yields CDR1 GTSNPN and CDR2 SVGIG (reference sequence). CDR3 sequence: CAWGRQASYEQYV. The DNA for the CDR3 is TGTGCCTGGGGAAGGCAGGCGTCCTACGAGCAGTACGTC.

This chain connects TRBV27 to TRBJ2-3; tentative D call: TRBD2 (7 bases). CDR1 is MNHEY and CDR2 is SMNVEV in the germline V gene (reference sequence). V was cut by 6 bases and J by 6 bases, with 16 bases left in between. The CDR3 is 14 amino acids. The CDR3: CASSLLRGGDTQYF. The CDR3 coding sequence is TGTGCCAGCAGCCTACTCAGGGGAGGGGATACGCAGTATTTT.

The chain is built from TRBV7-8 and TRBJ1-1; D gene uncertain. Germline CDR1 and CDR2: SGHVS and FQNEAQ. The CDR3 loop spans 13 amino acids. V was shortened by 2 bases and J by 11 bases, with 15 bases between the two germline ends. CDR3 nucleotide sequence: TGTGCCAGCAGCTTAATGGTCGGCGTAGGGGCTTTCTTT. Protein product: CASSLMVGVGAFF.

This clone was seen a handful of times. In DNA, the CDR3 is TGTGCCAGCAGCCAAGCGCCTAGCGAATCCTACGAGCAGTACTTC. Translation gives CASSQAPSESYEQYF. The J gene is TRBJ2-7, the V gene TRBV3-1 (or the pseudogene TRBV3-2), with D possibly being TRBD2 (6 bases). This CDR3 is built from 15 residues. V dropped 1 base and J dropped 1 base, with 11 bases sitting between them. Germline CDR1 is LGHDT and CDR2 is YNNKEL (reference sequence).

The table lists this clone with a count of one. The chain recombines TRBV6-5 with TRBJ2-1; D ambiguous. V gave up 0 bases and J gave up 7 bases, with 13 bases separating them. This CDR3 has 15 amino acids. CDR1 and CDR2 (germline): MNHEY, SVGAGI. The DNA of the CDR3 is TGTGCCAGCAGTTACTCGACACCTCTTGAAAATGAGCAGTTCTTC. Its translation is CASSYSTPLENEQFF.

The CDR3 sequence: CASKGALSSGANVLTF. In nucleotides, the CDR3 is TGTGCCAGTAAGGGGGCCTTAAGCTCTGGGGCCAACGTCCTGACTTTC. This chain uses TRBV19 with TRBJ2-6; 7 nucleotides line up with TRBD1. Trimming removed 7 bases from V and 0 bases from J; junction bases left unmatched: 6. Per the germline V gene, CDR1 is LNHDA and CDR2 is SQIVND (reference sequence). There are 16 residues in the CDR3.

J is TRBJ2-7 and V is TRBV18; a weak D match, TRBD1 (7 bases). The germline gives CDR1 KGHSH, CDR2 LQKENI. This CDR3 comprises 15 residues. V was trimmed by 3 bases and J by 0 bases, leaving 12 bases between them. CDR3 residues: CASSPDREASYEQYF. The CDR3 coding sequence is TGTGCCAGCTCACCTGACAGGGAGGCCTCCTACGAGCAGTACTTC.

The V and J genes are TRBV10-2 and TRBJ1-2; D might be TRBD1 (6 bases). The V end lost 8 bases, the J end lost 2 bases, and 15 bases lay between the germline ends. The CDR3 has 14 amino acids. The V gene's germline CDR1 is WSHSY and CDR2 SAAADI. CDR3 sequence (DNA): TGCGCCAGCCGGGATAGCGGACAGAACTATGGCTACACCTTC. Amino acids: CASRDSGQNYGYTF.

In DNA, the CDR3 is TGTGCCAGCCGACCGATAGTTAATCAGCCCCAGCATTTT. This translates into CASRPIVNQPQHF. This chain links TRBV6-5 with TRBJ1-5, with D unresolved. This CDR3 contains 13 residues. Germline V gives CDR1 MNHEY, CDR2 SVGAGI. V lost 8 bases and J 4 bases, leaving 12 bases between the germline ends.

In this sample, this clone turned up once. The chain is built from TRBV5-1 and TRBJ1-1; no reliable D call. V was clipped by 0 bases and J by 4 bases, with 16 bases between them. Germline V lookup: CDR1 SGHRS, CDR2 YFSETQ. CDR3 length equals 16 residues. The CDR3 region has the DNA TGCGCCAGCAGCTTGGATTTATGGGGATTTGGCACTGAAGCTTTCTTT. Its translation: CASSLDLWGFGTEAFF.

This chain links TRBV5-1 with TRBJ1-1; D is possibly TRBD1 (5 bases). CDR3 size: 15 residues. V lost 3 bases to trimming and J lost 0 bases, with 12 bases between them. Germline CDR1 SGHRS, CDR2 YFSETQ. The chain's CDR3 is CASSWGQEMNTEAFF. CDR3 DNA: TGCGCCAGCAGCTGGGGCCAGGAGATGAACACTGAAGCTTTCTTT.

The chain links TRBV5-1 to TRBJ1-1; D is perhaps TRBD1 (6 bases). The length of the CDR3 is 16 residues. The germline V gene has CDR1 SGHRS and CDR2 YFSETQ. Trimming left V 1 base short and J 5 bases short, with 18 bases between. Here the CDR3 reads CASSLISGGGGTEAFF. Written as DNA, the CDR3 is TGCGCCAGCAGCTTGATCTCAGGCGGGGGCGGGACTGAAGCTTTCTTT. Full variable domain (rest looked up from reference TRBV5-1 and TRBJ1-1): KAGVTQTPRYLIKTRGQQVTLSCSPISGHRSVSWYQQTPGQGLQFLFEYFSETQRNKGNFPGRFSGRQFSNSRSEMNVSTLELGDSALYLCASSLISGGGGTEAFFGQGTRLTVV.

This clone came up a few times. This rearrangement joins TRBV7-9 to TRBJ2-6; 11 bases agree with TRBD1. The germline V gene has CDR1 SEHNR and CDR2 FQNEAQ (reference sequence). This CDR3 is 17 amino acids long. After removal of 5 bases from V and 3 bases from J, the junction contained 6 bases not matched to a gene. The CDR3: CASSQRTGGVGANVLTF. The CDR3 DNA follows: TGTGCCAGCAGCCAGAGGACAGGGGGCGTTGGGGCCAACGTCCTGACTTTC.